Listed here are 14 T cell receptor beta chains from one sample, sequenced in a study of Graves' ophthalmopathy and Graves' hyperthyroidism. Amplification targeted the TCR beta CDR3 regions, with RNA transcripts as the source material. First-round RT-PCR relied on HTBI primers, and a second-round multiplex PCR came next. TCRdb ran MiXCR on the multiplex PCR reads and lists one entry per CDR3 protein. The sample lists about 550,000 distinct CDR3 sequences, roughly 39% occurring once. Input material: peripheral blood or thyroid tissue (not recorded which). The origin of the receptors is an adult man with Graves' hyperthyroidism.

V and J are TRBV7-9 and TRBJ1-6; 8 bases fit TRBD1. The CDR3 consists of 16 residues. Germline V gene data show CDR1 as SEHNR and CDR2 as FQNEAQ (reference sequence). The trim removed 5 bases at V and 7 bases at J, leaving 10 bases unmatched. CDR3 DNA: TGTGCCAGCAGCCAGACAGGGGAACGCGGGAATTCACCCCTCCACTTT. It translates to CASSQTGERGNSPLHF. Filled out from reference TRBV7-9 and TRBJ1-6, the complete variable domain reads DTGVSQNPRHKITKRGQNVTFRCDPISEHNRLYWYRQTLGQGPEFLTYFQNEAQLEKSRLLSDRFSAERPKGSFSTLEIQRTEQGDSAMYLCASSQTGERGNSPLHFGNGTRLTVT.

This clonotype showed up many times. The V call is TRBV24-1, the J call TRBJ2-7, with a weak D call TRBD1 (6 bases). The CDR3 contains 13 residues. Trimming took 9 bases from V and 0 from J, leaving 11 bases between them. Germline CDR1 reads KGHDR; CDR2 reads SFDVKD. CDR3 residues: CATQDRLSYEQYF. For the CDR3, the DNA is TGTGCCACCCAAGACAGGCTCTCCTACGAGCAGTACTTC.

This clonotype has a count of ten or more. The V gene is TRBV20-1, the J gene TRBJ1-2; D remains unclear. CDR1 DFQATT and CDR2 SNEGSKA come from the germline V gene (reference sequence). Trimming pared 6 bases from V and 0 bases from J, leaving 14 bases between. The CDR3 contains 14 residues. The chain's CDR3 is CSAPGEGPNYGYTF. For the CDR3, the DNA is TGCAGTGCCCCAGGCGAGGGCCCTAACTATGGCTACACCTTC.

Of note for this clonotype: Its ends do not fully match the called genes, so a read error is possible. The chain employs TRBV7-9 and TRBJ2-5; possible D gene TRBD2, 6 bases. This CDR3 is built from 13 residues. Germline values: CDR1 SEHNR, CDR2 FQNEAQ (reference sequence). CDR3 protein: CASSQGREEAQYF. CDR3 nucleotide sequence: TGCGCCAGCAGCCAAGGCAGGGAGGAGGCCCAGTACTTC.

This clonotype was recorded many times. This sequence joins TRBV5-1 and TRBJ1-6, with D possibly matching TRBD1 (5 bases). V was trimmed by 0 bases and J by 2 bases, leaving 9 bases between them. The V gene's germline CDR1 is SGHRS and CDR2 YFSETQ. The CDR3 loop spans 16 amino acids. The CDR3 loop is CASSLAGGAYNSPLHF. CDR3 nucleotides: TGCGCCAGCAGCTTGGCGGGGGGAGCCTATAATTCACCCCTCCACTTT.

The chain recombines TRBV15 with TRBJ1-2, with D unresolved. V was pared by 0 bases and J by 4 bases, with 6 bases between. This CDR3 region has 13 residues. Germline CDR1 LNHNV, CDR2 YYDKDF (reference sequence). CDR3 bases: TGTGCCACCAGCAGAGATGGCGGCTATGGCTACACCTTC. It is translated as CATSRDGGYGYTF.

V usage is TRBV7-9 and J usage is TRBJ2-7, with 7 bases matching TRBD1. The end of the DNA fits TRBJ2-1 better, so the J call may be wrong. Germline lookup yields CDR1 SEHNR and CDR2 FQNEAQ (reference sequence). This CDR3 has 13 residues. DNA for the CDR3: TGTGCCAGCAGCTCTTTAGGGGGCTCTGAGCAGTTCTTC. Protein product: CASSSLGGSEQFF.

The chain has TRBV29-1 and TRBJ1-2; maybe TRBD1 (6 bases). The CDR3 consists of 16 residues. The V gene lost 4 bases and the J gene lost 3 bases, with 21 bases spanning the gap. CDR1 and CDR2 from the germline V gene are SQVTM and ANQGSEA. The CDR3 protein is CSVALGGYEQYYGYTF. CDR3 nucleotides: TGCAGCGTTGCCTTAGGGGGGTACGAGCAGTACTATGGCTACACCTTC.

V usage is TRBV29-1 and J usage is TRBJ1-2; 9 bases are a match to TRBD1. After removal of 7 bases from V and 10 bases from J, the junction contained 10 bases not matched to a gene. The CDR3 is 12 residues long. Germline V gives CDR1 SQVTM, CDR2 ANQGSEA. The CDR3 loop reads CSAQEGQGAYTF. For the CDR3, the DNA is TGCAGCGCTCAAGAGGGACAGGGTGCCTACACCTTC.

This clonotype has a count of ten or more. This CDR3 is CASSLVAATNEKLFF. The CDR3 DNA sequence: TGTGCCAGCAGCTTAGTTGCGGCAACTAATGAAAAACTGTTTTTT. The genes are TRBV7-9 and TRBJ1-4; unclear D gene. The V and J ends lost 1 base and 0 bases respectively, with 6 bases between them. CDR1 SEHNR and CDR2 FQNEAQ come from the germline V gene (reference sequence). CDR3 length equals 15 residues.

This clonotype was seen ten or more times. The chain joins TRBV5-1 to TRBJ1-5; the match to TRBD1 covers 8 bases. The germline CDR1 and CDR2 sequences are SGHRS and YFSETQ. This CDR3 is built from 17 residues. V lost 0 bases and J lost 0; bases outside the gene matches: 5. The CDR3 DNA is TGCGCCAGCAGCTTGGGGACAGGGCTAGGTAGCAATCAGCCCCAGCATTTT. Translated, it gives CASSLGTGLGSNQPQHF.

With regard to this clonotype: A much larger clone differs from this one at a single base, so this may be a read error. The V and J genes are TRBV12-5 and TRBJ2-7, with D unclear. This CDR3 is 14 amino acids long. Per germline, CDR1 LGHNT and CDR2 FRNRAP. DNA of the CDR3: TGTGCCAGCTGTTTAGAGTTAGCCATCTACGAGCAGTACTTC. Amino acid sequence: CASCLELAIYEQYF.

About this clonotype: A much larger clone differs by one base, so this may be a read error. The CDR3 spells CAGTKLWSSYEQYF. The CDR3, as DNA: TGTGCCGGCACCAAACTGTGGAGCTCCTACGAGCAGTACTTC. The chain employs TRBV5-6 and TRBJ2-7; no clear D gene. Germline V gene data show CDR1 as SGHDT and CDR2 as YYEEEE. The CDR3 length is 14 residues. The V gene lost 10 bases and the J gene lost 0 bases, with 17 bases spanning the gap.

A word on this clonotype: A much larger clone differs by one base, so this may be a read error. The chain joins TRBV6-5 to TRBJ1-4; TRBD1 might be the D (5 bases). The germline gives CDR1 MNHEY, CDR2 SVGAGI. The CDR3 extends over 13 amino acids. CDR3 nucleotide sequence: TGTGCCTGCAGTGGCGGGACCGGTGAAAAACTGTTTTTT. It is translated as CACSGGTGEKLFF.